Following are 23 T cell receptor beta chains from one sample sequenced in a study of sequential checkpoint blockade in melanoma. Treatment indicated: randomized to nivolumab then ipilimumab (arm A) or the reverse (arm B). Sequencing was performed with immunoSEQ multiplex PCR; in TCRdb, only in-frame clones are kept and a portion is missing. Of 8,000 to 10,000 clones in the sample, 24% were seen once. Specimen: tumor tissue (inferred from file names), collected from a patient given nivolumab and ipilimumab in sequence. Every receptor here comes from a human donor with melanoma.

The chain recombines TRBV11-3 with TRBJ2-1; TRBD2 agrees at 8 bases. The V segment lost 4 bases and the J segment 9 bases; nucleotides outside the gene matches: 11. Germline values: CDR1 SGHNT, CDR2 YENEEA. The CDR3 runs to 15 residues. The CDR3 is CASSWGPGLVFEQFF. Written as DNA, the CDR3 is TGTGCCAGCAGCTGGGGACCGGGACTAGTATTTGAGCAGTTCTTC. Supplemented by reference TRBV11-3 and TRBJ2-1, the full variable domain reads EAGVVQSPRYKIIEKKQPVAFWCNPISGHNTLYWYLQNLGQGPELLIRYENEEAVDDSQLPKDRFSAERLKGVDSTLKIQPAELGDSAVYLCASSWGPGLVFEQFFGPGTRLTVL.

This clone was found a few times. The chain employs TRBV2 and TRBJ2-5; TRBD2 aligns across 13 bases. This CDR3 has 16 amino acids. Germline V CDR1 and CDR2: SNHLY, FYNNEI. The J segment lost 5 bases and the V segment lost 6 bases, leaving 9 bases of the junction unmatched. In DNA form, the CDR3 reads TGTGCCAGCAGCGCTGGACTAGCGGGAGAGGGTGAGACCCAGTACTTC. Encoded protein: CASSAGLAGEGETQYF.

This clone has a handful of counts. The chain recombines TRBV28 with TRBJ2-3, with 10 bases that match TRBD2. This CDR3 has 17 residues. Germline CDR1 is MDHEN and CDR2 is SYDVKM. Germline trimming cut 4 bases from V and 1 base from J; bases unmatched to any gene: 8. This CDR3 is CASSYGASGSGTDTQYF. The CDR3 region has the DNA TGTGCCAGCAGTTATGGGGCTAGCGGGAGTGGCACAGATACGCAGTATTTT.

As concerns this clone: The read stops 1 residue short of the end of the CDR3; the missing end is completed from the germline J gene. This chain uses TRBV10-3 with TRBJ1-6; no definite D call. The CDR3 extends over 13 amino acids. Germline CDR1 and CDR2: ENHRY and SYGVKD. The V end lost 2 bases, the J end lost 15 bases, and 14 bases lay between the germline ends. The sequenced CDR3 bases are TGTGCCATCAGTGAGCAAGGAGACTCCAACCTCCAC. This codes for CAISEQGDSNLH. The full CDR3 reads CAISEQGDSNLHF.

The chain carries TRBV28 and TRBJ2-7; 11 nucleotides agree with TRBD1. After removal of 4 bases from V and 4 bases from J, the junction contained 15 bases not matched to a gene. The length of the CDR3 is 18 residues. Germline values: CDR1 MDHEN, CDR2 SYDVKM. The CDR3 nucleotides read TGTGCCAGCAGTTCTAACTTCGCCGGGACAGGGGGAAGGTACGAGCAGTACTTC. It codes for CASSSNFAGTGGRYEQYF.

The rearrangement joins TRBV12-5 to TRBJ2-3; D could derive from TRBD1 or TRBD2 (5 bases each). This CDR3 is 19 amino acids long. The ends were cut back, 2 bases at V and 0 bases at J, with 21 bases in the middle. Germline assignment: CDR1 LGHNT and CDR2 FRNRAP. The CDR3 sequence is CASGLTRDGFVFSTDTQYF. The CDR3 nucleotides read TGTGCTAGTGGTTTGACACGGGACGGATTCGTATTTAGCACAGATACGCAGTATTTT.

Written as DNA, the CDR3 is TGTGCCAGTAGTATGGACAGGGAGTTTGGCAATGAGCAGTTCTTC. Its protein product is CASSMDREFGNEQFF. V is TRBV19 and J is TRBJ2-1; 8 positions agree with TRBD1. The CDR3 is made up of 15 amino acids. Germline V gene sequence: CDR1 LNHDA, CDR2 SQIVND (reference sequence). The V segment lost 3 bases and the J segment 6 bases; nucleotides outside the gene matches: 7.

This clone was picked up a small number of times. The V gene is TRBV7-4, the J gene TRBJ2-5; 8 nucleotides agree with TRBD2. Germline CDR1 and CDR2: SGHVT and SQSDAQ. The V and J ends lost 5 bases and 10 bases, in that order; junction bases with no gene match: 9. This CDR3 has 13 amino acids. As DNA, the CDR3 is TGTGCCAGCAGCGGCGCCGGGAGGGCAAGCCAGTACTTC. It translates to CASSGAGRASQYF.

This clone was seen at least ten times. The chain combines TRBV11-3 with TRBJ2-3, with D unclear. Germline V gene sequence: CDR1 SGHNT, CDR2 YENEEA. V lost 5 bases and J lost 8, with 23 bases in between. This CDR3 spans 16 amino acids. The CDR3 DNA reads TGTGCCAGCAGCCCCGGTGGCTTATTACTGTTAGCTACGCAGTATTTT. This gives the protein CASSPGGLLLLATQYF.

This chain joins TRBV6-8 and TRBJ2-5; 10 bases map to TRBD1. Trimming took 6 bases from V and 5 from J; bases not matched to a gene: 6. The V gene's germline CDR1 is MNHGY and CDR2 SAAAGT. The length of the CDR3 is 14 residues. In DNA form, the CDR3 reads TGTGCCAGCAGCAAGAGGACAGGGGGGGAGACCCAGTACTTC. This translates into CASSKRTGGETQYF.

The chain carries TRBV6-8 and TRBJ2-1; D is unresolved. The CDR3 loop spans 13 amino acids. The V end lost 8 bases, the J end lost 0 bases, and 8 bases lay between the germline ends. Germline V lookup: CDR1 MNHGY, CDR2 SAAAGT. The CDR3 nucleotides read TGTGCCAGCCGCGCCTCCTCCTACAATGAGCAGTTCTTC. Protein product: CASRASSYNEQFF.

The table lists this clone with a few counts. This rearrangement joins TRBV5-1 to TRBJ1-1, with TRBD1 matching 7 bases. The CDR3 spans 14 residues. From germline, CDR1 is SGHRS and CDR2 YFSETQ. The V gene end was trimmed by 5 bases and the J gene end by 3 bases; junction bases not matched to a gene: 7. Here the CDR3 reads CASSTGARDTEAFF. In nucleotides, the CDR3 is TGCGCCAGCAGTACAGGGGCTAGGGACACTGAAGCTTTCTTT.

At least ten counts were recorded for this clone. The CDR3 DNA reads TGTGCCAGCAGCTCCCAGCGGGACCTGAAATACGAGCAGTACTTC. Translated, it gives CASSSQRDLKYEQYF. The chain combines TRBV11-3 with TRBJ2-7; 7 bases match TRBD2. The CDR3 has 15 residues. CDR1 and CDR2 (germline): SGHNT, YENEEA. V gave up 4 bases and J gave up 4 bases; unmatched junction bases: 10.

This clone turned up a few times. This chain joins TRBV28 and TRBJ1-2, with D possibly being TRBD1 (5 bases). Trimming pared 7 bases from V and 2 bases from J, leaving 17 bases between. Germline V gene sequence: CDR1 MDHEN, CDR2 SYDVKM. The CDR3 covers 15 residues. The CDR3 loop is CASTPSGTGNYGYTF. The CDR3 DNA follows: TGTGCCAGCACCCCCTCGGGGACGGGAAACTATGGCTACACCTTC.

The J gene is TRBJ2-7, the V gene TRBV11-3, with D perhaps matching TRBD2 (5 bases). The CDR3 length is 15 residues. V was cut by 2 bases and J by 2 bases, with 13 bases left in between. Germline V gives CDR1 SGHNT, CDR2 YENEEA. This CDR3 is CASSLSPSFPYEQYF. For the CDR3, the DNA is TGTGCCAGCAGCTTATCGCCTAGCTTCCCCTACGAGCAGTACTTC.

J is TRBJ1-3 and V is TRBV19; perhaps TRBD1 as D (5 bases). The CDR3 contains 15 residues. V was clipped by 3 bases and J by 0 bases, with 9 bases between them. CDR1 and CDR2 (germline): LNHDA, SQIVND (reference sequence). The CDR3 DNA is TGTGCCAGTAGTATGTGGGACGGCTCTGGAAACACCATATATTTT. Translating it yields CASSMWDGSGNTIYF.

CDR3 nucleotide sequence: TGTGCCAGCAGGACCCGGGCAGGGGCCGGGGAGCTGTTTTTT. This sequence encodes CASRTRAGAGELFF. This chain uses TRBV11-3 with TRBJ2-2; perhaps TRBD1 as D (6 bases). The V end was cut by 6 bases, the J end by 6 bases, with 14 bases between. The CDR3 consists of 14 residues. Per the germline V gene, CDR1 is SGHNT and CDR2 is YENEEA.

This CDR3 reads CASSQATLGEKLFF. As DNA, the CDR3 is TGTGCCAGCAGCCAAGCTACCCTGGGAGAAAAACTGTTTTTT. This chain joins TRBV14 and TRBJ1-4; no clear D gene. Germline loops: CDR1 SGHDN, CDR2 FVKESK. This CDR3 region has 14 residues. The germline V and J ends were trimmed by 1 base and 8 bases, with 11 bases remaining between them.

The rearrangement uses TRBV19 and TRBJ1-5; 7 nucleotides match TRBD1. The germline V gene has CDR1 LNHDA and CDR2 SQIVND (reference sequence). The length of the CDR3 is 12 residues. V gave up 8 bases and J gave up 4 bases; unmatched junction bases: 2. The CDR3 region has the DNA TGTGCCAGTGTACAGGGGAATCAGCCCCAGCATTTT. Residues: CASVQGNQPQHF.

By its share, this clone is medium-sized (0.01 to 0.1%). V and J are TRBV12-1 and TRBJ2-7; the table assigns TRBD1, which was not confirmed against the DNA. TRBV12-1 is a documented pseudogene. This CDR3 region has 19 residues. CDR3 coding DNA: TGTGCCAGCAGCCCCGTGCAGGGATCGGAAGGAAGTAACGTCTACGAGCAGTACTTC. It specifies CASSPVQGSEGSNVYEQYF.

At least ten counts were recorded for this clone. This chain uses TRBV11-3 with TRBJ2-5; 7 nucleotides line up with TRBD2. The CDR3 loop spans 14 amino acids. CDR1 and CDR2 from the germline V gene are SGHNT and YENEEA. V trimming: 2 bases; J trimming: 5 bases; junction bases outside the gene matches: 5. CDR3 in DNA: TGTGCCAGCAGCTTAACGACTAGCTGGGAGACCCAGTACTTC. Protein sequence: CASSLTTSWETQYF.

J is TRBJ2-3 and V is TRBV30, with a weak D call TRBD2 (5 bases). Between the trimmed V and J ends, which lost 2 bases and 1 base, there was a span of 7 bases. Germline V gives CDR1 GTSNPN, CDR2 SVGIG (reference sequence). The CDR3 loop spans 13 amino acids. This chain's CDR3 is CAWSPGGTDTQYF. In nucleotides, the CDR3 is TGTGCCTGGAGTCCCGGGGGCACAGATACGCAGTATTTT.

This clone turned up a few times. This rearrangement joins TRBV19 to TRBJ2-1; 8 nucleotides match TRBD2. Germline loops: CDR1 LNHDA, CDR2 SQIVND (reference sequence). V gave up 3 bases and J gave up 5 bases; unmatched junction bases: 6. CDR3 length: 15 amino acids. DNA of the CDR3: TGTGCCAGTAGTATTGTAGCGGGGAAAGACAATGAGCAGTTCTTC. As protein: CASSIVAGKDNEQFF.